This TCR beta chain was profiled in a study of beta chain features in type 1 diabetes. Sorting that relied on CD45RO/CCR7/CD25/CD127/CD95/CD27 yielded CD4+ naive, central memory, regulatory and stem cell-like memory cells. The study reverse transcribed the entire isolated RNA, so it sequenced expressed TCRB transcripts. Repertoires were generated with immunoSEQ multiplex PCR, while TCRdb's copy carries only in-frame clones and drops some. Of hundreds of thousands of clones detected, 14% appear once; the ten largest clones hold 6.7%. The sample was central memory CD4+ T cells from blood. The sequence derives from a man aged 30 to 39 in good health.

The CDR3 sequence: CASSGRGAYITDTQYF. CDR3 bases: TGTGCCAGCAGCGGCCGGGGGGCCTACATCACAGATACGCAGTATTTT. The chain employs TRBV5-4 and TRBJ2-3; D is perhaps TRBD2 (7 bases). V lost 4 bases and J lost 2, with 17 bases in between. This CDR3 has 16 amino acids. Germline V gives CDR1 SGHNT, CDR2 YYREEE (reference sequence).